A single T cell receptor (beta chain) is shown here with its context. The antigen is not known. Trimming stripped 4 bases from V and 3 bases from J, with 12 bases between. The CDR3 contains 15 residues. The germline V gene encodes CDR1 LNHNV and CDR2 YYDKDF (reference sequence). This sample is part of a study of cytomegalovirus exposure and HLA in healthy donors. Findings of the study overall: In vitro assays verified that three CMV-associated chains recognized CMV antigens specifically.

This PCR relied on a set of 60 Vbeta primers and 13 Jbeta primers. As processed by the authors: In a later analysis, some 10 million of approximately 86 million unique beta chains occurred in at least two donors. Sequenced by immunoSEQ multiplex PCR; TCRdb stores in-frame clones only, minus some. The D gene and trimming were derived from the DNA, and the V and J assignments and clone size from that table. Here the sample spans around 120,000 clones, about 86% being singletons. This receptor was identified in a young man in good health and CMV-seronegative. The chain recombines TRBV15 with TRBJ2-2, with a tentative D call TRBD1 (6 bases). The sample comprised PBMCs. The chain's CDR3 is CATSTNRVDTGELFF. The DNA of the CDR3 is TGTGCCACCAGCACCAACAGGGTGGACACCGGGGAGCTGTTTTTT. The full variable domain, in which reference TRBV15 and TRBJ2-2 provide the parts outside the CDR3, is DAMVIQNPRYQVTQFGKPVTLSCSQTLNHNVMYWYQQKSSQAPKLLFHYYDKDFNNEADTPDNFQSRRPNTSFCFLDIRSPGLGDTAMYLCATSTNRVDTGELFFGEGSRLTVL.